These 11 T cell receptor beta chains were sequenced from one sample in a study of blood T cell repertoires in COVID-19. Measured with immunoSEQ multiplex PCR; TCRdb has only the in-frame clones, and not every one. Among 160,000 or so clones listed, under 90% were seen once. Source material: PBMCs or T cells enriched from blood (not recorded which). The receptors were gathered from a man aged 55 to 70 who had recovered from COVID-19.

This clone occurred once. The CDR3 DNA is TGTGCCAGCAGCTTAGTAGCGGGACGAGGTGAAGCTTTCTTT. This codes for CASSLVAGRGEAFF. V is TRBV11-2 and J is TRBJ1-1; the D gene is possibly TRBD1 (5 bases). The CDR3 is 14 residues long. V was shortened by 1 base and J by 7 bases, with 13 bases between the two germline ends. CDR1 and CDR2 (germline): SGHAT, FQNNGV.

This clone was detected a few times. This same CDR3 is encoded by further DNA sequences in the sample. The rearrangement joins TRBV18 to TRBJ2-7; D uncertain. The CDR3 runs to 12 residues. V lost 3 bases to trimming and J lost 0 bases, with 3 bases between them. From germline, CDR1 is KGHSH and CDR2 LQKENI. In DNA, the CDR3 is TGTGCCAGCTCACCCAGCTCCTACGAGCAGTACTTC. It encodes CASSPSSYEQYF.

About this clone itself: The junction and the germline gene differ at one end; a read error may be behind it. The CDR3 reads CASSTDRGGETQYF. The CDR3 coding sequence is TGTGCTAGCAGCACGGACAGGGGTGGGGAGACCCAGTACTTC. The rearrangement uses TRBV7-7 and TRBJ2-5; 9 positions agree with TRBD1. Germline loops: CDR1 SSHAT, CDR2 FNYEAQ (reference sequence). The CDR3 has 14 residues. The full variable domain, rest sourced from reference TRBV7-7 and TRBJ2-5, is GAGVSQSPRYKVTKRGQDVTLRCDPISSHATLYWYQQALGQGPEFLTYFNYEAQPDKSGLPSDRFSAERPEGSISTLTIQRTEQRDSAMYRCASSTDRGGETQYFGPGTRLLVL.

V is TRBV6-2 or TRBV6-3 and J is TRBJ2-7, with a possible D match to TRBD1 (5 bases). The CDR3 is 16 amino acids. Germline loops: CDR1 MNHEY, CDR2 SVGEGT. V lost 2 bases, J lost 0 bases, and 14 bases lay in between. The CDR3 sequence is CASSYNTGRPSYEQYF. CDR3 coding DNA: TGTGCCAGCAGTTACAATACAGGCCGACCCTCCTACGAGCAGTACTTC.

The chain couples TRBV7-6 to TRBJ2-2; 8 bases are shared with TRBD2. CDR3 length equals 15 residues. V trimming: 5 bases; J trimming: 3 bases; junction bases outside the gene matches: 5. The germline V gene encodes CDR1 SGHVS and CDR2 FNYEAQ. CDR3 sequence reads: CASSASGGYTGELFF. The CDR3 bases are TGTGCCAGCAGCGCGAGCGGGGGTTACACCGGGGAGCTGTTTTTT.

The V call is TRBV7-2, the J call TRBJ2-7, with D possibly TRBD2 on 5 matching bases. Trimming took off 3 bases at V and 1 base at J, with 13 bases between the two ends. The CDR3 contains 15 residues. From germline, CDR1 is SGHTA and CDR2 FQGNSA. This chain's CDR3 is CASSFQDGKSYEQYF. The CDR3, as DNA: TGTGCCAGCAGCTTCCAGGACGGGAAGTCCTACGAGCAGTACTTC.

V gene TRBV2 combines with J gene TRBJ1-4; D unresolved. Germline CDR1 is SNHLY and CDR2 is FYNNEI. The CDR3 totals 14 residues. V lost 7 bases to trimming and J lost 7 bases, with 16 bases between them. CDR3 in amino acids: CASNRPGMGEKLFF. CDR3 in DNA: TGTGCCAGCAACCGGCCGGGGATGGGTGAAAAACTGTTTTTT.

CDR3 amino acids: CASSQGEAGWIPHTQYF. The CDR3 DNA is TGTGCCAGCAGCCAAGGGGAAGCGGGATGGATCCCTCATACGCAGTATTTT. The chain couples TRBV4-2 to TRBJ2-3; TRBD2 agrees at 7 bases. Trimming took 1 base from V and 7 from J; bases not matched to a gene: 14. The CDR3 contains 17 residues. Germline loops: CDR1 LGHNA, CDR2 YNFKEQ.

The chain uses TRBV12-3 or TRBV12-4 and TRBJ1-1, with no clear D. Trimming cost V 6 bases and J 3 bases, with 11 bases left between them. CDR3 length: 13 residues. CDR3 coding DNA: TGTGCCAGCAGAGAACGGAGGGACACTGAAGCTTTCTTT. Protein sequence: CASRERRDTEAFF.

This clone was detected only once. The CDR3 sequence: CASSEVGQTQPQHF. The CDR3 nucleotides read TGTGCCAGCAGTGAAGTGGGACAGACTCAGCCCCAGCATTTT. The genes are TRBV6-1 and TRBJ1-5; 7 nucleotides align to TRBD1. This CDR3 region has 14 residues. Trimming removed 1 base from V and 6 bases from J; junction bases left unmatched: 3. CDR1 is MNHNS, CDR2 SASEGT, per germline.

This chain connects TRBV28 to TRBJ1-5; D possibly corresponds to TRBD1 (6 bases). Trimming pared 2 bases from V and 4 bases from J, leaving 6 bases between. Germline CDR1 MDHEN, CDR2 SYDVKM. The CDR3 sequence is 13 residues long. As DNA, the CDR3 is TGTGCCAGCAGTTTACAGGGGAATCAGCCCCAGCATTTT. Residues: CASSLQGNQPQHF.